This TCR beta chain was sequenced in a study of T-cell memory formation after mild COVID-19 (dated by TCRdb to the early 2020s). With respect to the entire study: TCR sequence clusters from the two donors were found to be largely donor specific. In a couple of donors, T-cell clones that expanded and contracted after mild COVID-19 were tracked by sequencing TCRalpha and TCRbeta repertoires over time. The cohort was made up of two young adult volunteers, one female and one male, who were previously healthy. General study outcomes and caveats: SARS-CoV-2 specificity was not confirmed for the second-wave clones peaking on day 37. Only a couple of mild cases were covered by the study, and larger cohorts that include severe cases with pre-infection samples were considered necessary. Contracting CD4+ clones appeared mostly in the CM and EM memory subsets, whereas CD8+ clones were enriched in EMRA. Some responding clones were found in pre-infection memory, which suggests that pre-existing cross-reactive memory T cells took part in the SARS-CoV-2 response. Clones that contracted from day 15 to 85 showed balanced CD4/CD8 phenotypes, whereas a second wave of clones that expanded from day 15 to 37 leaned towards CD4+.

For this clonotype: The specificity of this receptor is unknown. No much larger clonotype is one base removed from it; base qualities were not supplied.

Ficoll-Paque density gradient centrifugation was used to isolate PBMCs. TCRdb records Illumina NovaSeq 6000 as the sequencer. TCRalpha and TCRbeta cDNA libraries were built by 5'RACE with constant-segment primers, adding sample barcodes and unique molecular identifiers. Trizol reagent was used to extract RNA from every sample. Library amplification was performed in two PCR steps, and a second sample barcode and Illumina TruSeq adapters were introduced in the second step. Libraries were sequenced on an Illumina NovaSeq with 2 x 150 bp paired-end reads. The original pipeline was this. The reads were demultiplexed and collapsed into UMI-guided consensus sequences using migec v1.2.7. Using mixcr v2.1.11, UMI consensuses were aligned to TRA and TRB V and J templates and then assembled into clonotypes. A clonotype was counted as expanded or contracted only when both edgeR and NoisET called the clonotype significant, with the noise models trained on biological replicates. For edgeR calls, a false discovery rate-adjusted p below 0.01 and a log2 fold-change threshold of 1 were applied. As an exploratory analysis of dynamics, PCA with hierarchical clustering was applied to max-normalized trajectories of the 1000 most abundant clonotypes. Separately sequenced CD4+ and CD8+ repertoires were used to assign the CD4 or CD8 phenotype of responding clones. TCRdb trimmed public reads at Q25 via fastp, called clones via MiXCR and kept in-frame beta chains. Every entry covers one CDR3 protein and lists the most common genes and DNA from its rows. The V and J calls reflect TCRdb's pipeline rather than the authors' work. This sample is represented by 470,000 or so distinct CDR3 sequences; 20% of them were singletons. The ten biggest clones cover 7.5% to 9.5% of the sample.

This TCR was sampled from an adult woman who had mild COVID-19 (a few samples of this study predate the infection). The sample titles of this study are shuffled in the database, so cell type and time point are left out; the donor was told from shared clones. Material: PBMCs or a T cell subset sorted from them (not recorded which).

Here the CDR3 is given as CASSFSGGLRYTDTQYF. The nucleotides read TGTGCCAGCAGCTTTAGCGGGGGGCTCCGATACACAGATACGCAGTATTTT. The chain uses TRBV7-9 and TRBJ2-3; TRBD2 agrees with 10 junctional bases. The CDR3 holds 17 amino acids from the cysteine to the phenylalanine. The only DNA kept is the CDR3, 51 bases in frame from the first base. Trimming takes 3 bases off V and 2 bases off J; junction bases not matched to a gene: 8. CDR1 and CDR2 were assigned from the germline V gene (reference sequence) as SEHNR and FQNEAQ.